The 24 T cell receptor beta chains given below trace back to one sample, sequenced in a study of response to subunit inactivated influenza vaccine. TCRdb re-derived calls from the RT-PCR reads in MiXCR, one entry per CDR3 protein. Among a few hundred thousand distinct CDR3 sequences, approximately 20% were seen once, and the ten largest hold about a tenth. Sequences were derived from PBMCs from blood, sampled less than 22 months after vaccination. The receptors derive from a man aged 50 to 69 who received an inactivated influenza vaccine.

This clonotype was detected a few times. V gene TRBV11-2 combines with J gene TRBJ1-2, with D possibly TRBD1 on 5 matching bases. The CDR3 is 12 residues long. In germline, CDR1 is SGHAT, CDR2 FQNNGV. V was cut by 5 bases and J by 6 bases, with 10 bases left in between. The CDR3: CASSPEGDGYTF. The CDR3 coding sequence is TGTGCCAGCAGCCCAGAAGGGGATGGCTACACCTTC.

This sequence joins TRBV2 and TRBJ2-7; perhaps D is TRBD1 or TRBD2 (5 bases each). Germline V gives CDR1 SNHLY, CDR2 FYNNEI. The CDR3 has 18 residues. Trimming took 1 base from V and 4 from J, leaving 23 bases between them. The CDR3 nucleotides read TGTGCCAGCAGTGAAGTCTTGGTACGGGGACGCCAAGATTACGAGCAGTACTTC. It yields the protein CASSEVLVRGRQDYEQYF.

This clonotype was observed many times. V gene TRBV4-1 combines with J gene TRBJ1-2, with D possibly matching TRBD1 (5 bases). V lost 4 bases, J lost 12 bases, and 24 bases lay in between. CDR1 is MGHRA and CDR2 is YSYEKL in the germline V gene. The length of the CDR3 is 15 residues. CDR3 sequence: CASSLRAGSAAGHTF. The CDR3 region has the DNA TGCGCCAGCAGCCTACGCGCTGGGAGTGCAGCGGGGCACACCTTC.

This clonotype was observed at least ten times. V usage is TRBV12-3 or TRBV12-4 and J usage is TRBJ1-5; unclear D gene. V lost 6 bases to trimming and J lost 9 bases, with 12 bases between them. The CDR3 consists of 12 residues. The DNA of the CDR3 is TGTGCCAGCAGCCCGACCCCACGGCCCCAGCATTTT. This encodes CASSPTPRPQHF.

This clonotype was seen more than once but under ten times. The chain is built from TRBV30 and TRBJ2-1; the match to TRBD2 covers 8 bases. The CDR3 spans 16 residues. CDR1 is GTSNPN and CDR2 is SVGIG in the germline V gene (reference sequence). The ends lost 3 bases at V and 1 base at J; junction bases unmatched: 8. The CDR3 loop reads CAWRRRGGRSYNEQFF. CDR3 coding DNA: TGTGCCTGGAGGCGGCGCGGGGGGCGATCCTACAATGAGCAGTTCTTC.

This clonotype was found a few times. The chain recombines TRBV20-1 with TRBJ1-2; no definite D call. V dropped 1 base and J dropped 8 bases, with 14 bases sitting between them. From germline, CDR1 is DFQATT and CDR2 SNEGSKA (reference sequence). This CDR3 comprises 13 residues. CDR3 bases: TGCAGTGCTAGAGTGGGATTGAGGGAAGGCTACACCTTC. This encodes CSARVGLREGYTF.

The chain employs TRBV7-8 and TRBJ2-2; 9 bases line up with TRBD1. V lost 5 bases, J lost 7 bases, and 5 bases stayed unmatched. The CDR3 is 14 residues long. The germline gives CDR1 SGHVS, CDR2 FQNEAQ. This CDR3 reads CASSTQGAIGELFF. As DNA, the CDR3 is TGTGCCAGCAGCACACAGGGGGCTATCGGGGAGCTGTTTTTT. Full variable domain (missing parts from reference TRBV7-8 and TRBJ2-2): GAGVSQSPRYKVAKRGQDVALRCDPISGHVSLFWYQQALGQGPEFLTYFQNEAQLDKSGLPSDRFFAERPEGSVSTLKIQRTQQEDSAVYLCASSTQGAIGELFFGEGSRLTVL.

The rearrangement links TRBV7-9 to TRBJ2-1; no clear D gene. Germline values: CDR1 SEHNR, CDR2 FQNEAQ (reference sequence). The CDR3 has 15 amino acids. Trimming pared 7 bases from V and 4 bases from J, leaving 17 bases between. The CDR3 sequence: CASIAWRENYNEQFF. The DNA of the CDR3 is TGTGCCAGCATAGCATGGAGAGAAAATTACAATGAGCAGTTCTTC.

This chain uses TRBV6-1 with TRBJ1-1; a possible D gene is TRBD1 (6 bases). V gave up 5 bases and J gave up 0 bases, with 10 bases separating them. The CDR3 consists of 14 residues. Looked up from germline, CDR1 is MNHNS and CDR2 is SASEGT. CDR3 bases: TGTGCCAGCAGTACACAGGGAATGAACACTGAAGCTTTCTTT. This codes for CASSTQGMNTEAFF.

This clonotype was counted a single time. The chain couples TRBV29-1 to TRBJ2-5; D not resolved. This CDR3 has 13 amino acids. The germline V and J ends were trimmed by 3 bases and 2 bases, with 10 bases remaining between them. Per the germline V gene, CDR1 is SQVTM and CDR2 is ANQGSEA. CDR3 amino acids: CSVERRRQETQYF. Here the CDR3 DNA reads TGCAGCGTTGAGAGGCGCAGACAAGAGACCCAGTACTTC.

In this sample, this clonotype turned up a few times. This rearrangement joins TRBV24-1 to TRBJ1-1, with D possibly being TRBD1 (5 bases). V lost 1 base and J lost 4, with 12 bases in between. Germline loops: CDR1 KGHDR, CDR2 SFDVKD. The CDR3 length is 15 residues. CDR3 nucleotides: TGTGCCACCAGTGATTTTGAGGGGATAAGCACTGAAGCTTTCTTT. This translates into CATSDFEGISTEAFF.

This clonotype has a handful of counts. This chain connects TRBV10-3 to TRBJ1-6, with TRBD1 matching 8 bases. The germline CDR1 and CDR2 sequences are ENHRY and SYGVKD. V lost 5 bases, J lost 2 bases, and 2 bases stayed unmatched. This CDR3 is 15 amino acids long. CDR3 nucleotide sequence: TGTGCCATCAGTAAACAGGGGGCCTATAATTCACCCCTCCACTTT. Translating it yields CAISKQGAYNSPLHF.

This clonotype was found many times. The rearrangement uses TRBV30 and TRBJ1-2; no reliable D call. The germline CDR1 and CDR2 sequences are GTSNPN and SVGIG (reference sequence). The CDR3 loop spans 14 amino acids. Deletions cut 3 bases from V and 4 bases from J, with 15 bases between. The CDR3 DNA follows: TGTGCCTGGAGCGTTCCCAGCCGGGTCTATGGCTACACCTTC. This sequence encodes CAWSVPSRVYGYTF.

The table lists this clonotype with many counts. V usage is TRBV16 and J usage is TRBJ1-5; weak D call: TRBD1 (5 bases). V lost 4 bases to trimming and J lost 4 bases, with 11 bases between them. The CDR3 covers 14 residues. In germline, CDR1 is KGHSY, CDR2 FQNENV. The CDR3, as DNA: TGTGCCAGCAGCCGAGGCGGGGGTAATCAGCCCCAGCATTTT. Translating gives CASSRGGGNQPQHF.

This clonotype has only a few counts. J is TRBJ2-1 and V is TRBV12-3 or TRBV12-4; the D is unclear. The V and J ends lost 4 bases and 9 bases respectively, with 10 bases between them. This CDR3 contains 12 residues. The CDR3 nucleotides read TGTGCCAGCAGTTACCCCCTAAGTGAGCAGTTCTTC. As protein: CASSYPLSEQFF.

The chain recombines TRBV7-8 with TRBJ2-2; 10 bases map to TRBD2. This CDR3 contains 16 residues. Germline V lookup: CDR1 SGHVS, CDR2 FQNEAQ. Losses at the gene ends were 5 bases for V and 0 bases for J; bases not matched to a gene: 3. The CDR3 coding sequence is TGTGCCAGCAGCGCAGCGGGGGGGTCGAACACCGGGGAGCTGTTTTTT. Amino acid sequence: CASSAAGGSNTGELFF.

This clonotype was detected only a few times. This CDR3 is CDKRVRDTEAFF. In DNA, the CDR3 is TGTGACAAACGGGTGCGGGACACTGAAGCTTTCTTT. V is TRBV21-1 and J is TRBJ1-1. TRBV21-1 is a pseudogene locus. The CDR3 totals 12 residues.

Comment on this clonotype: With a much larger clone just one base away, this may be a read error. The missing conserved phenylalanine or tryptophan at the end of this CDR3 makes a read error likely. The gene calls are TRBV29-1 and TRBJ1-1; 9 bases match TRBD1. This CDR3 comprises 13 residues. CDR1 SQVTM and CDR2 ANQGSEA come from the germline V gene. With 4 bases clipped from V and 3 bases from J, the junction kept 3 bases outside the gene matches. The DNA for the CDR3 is TGCAGCGTTGTTACAGGGGGCCACACTGAAGCTTTCCTT. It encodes CSVVTGGHTEAFL.

This chain's CDR3 is CASSLWVVGLENNEQFF. The CDR3, as DNA: TGTGCCAGCAGCCTCTGGGTTGTGGGACTAGAAAACAATGAGCAGTTCTTC. The chain has TRBV11-2 and TRBJ2-1; 8 bases agree with TRBD2. After removal of 5 bases from V and 5 bases from J, the junction contained 14 bases not matched to a gene. The CDR3 spans 17 residues. Germline CDR1 is SGHAT and CDR2 is FQNNGV.

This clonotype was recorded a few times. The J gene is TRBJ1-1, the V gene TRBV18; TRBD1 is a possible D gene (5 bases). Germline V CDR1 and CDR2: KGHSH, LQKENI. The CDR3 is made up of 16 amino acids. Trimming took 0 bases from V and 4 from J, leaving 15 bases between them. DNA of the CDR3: TGTGCCAGCTCACCACCCGGAGCTCAGGGAGTCACTGAAGCTTTCTTT. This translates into CASSPPGAQGVTEAFF.

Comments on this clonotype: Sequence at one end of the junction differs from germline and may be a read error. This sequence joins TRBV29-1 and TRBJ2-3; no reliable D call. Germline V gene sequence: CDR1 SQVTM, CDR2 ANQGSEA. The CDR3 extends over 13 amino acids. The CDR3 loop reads CSVVRYSTDTKYF. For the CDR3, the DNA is TGCAGCGTTGTTAGATATTCCACAGATACGAAGTATTTT.

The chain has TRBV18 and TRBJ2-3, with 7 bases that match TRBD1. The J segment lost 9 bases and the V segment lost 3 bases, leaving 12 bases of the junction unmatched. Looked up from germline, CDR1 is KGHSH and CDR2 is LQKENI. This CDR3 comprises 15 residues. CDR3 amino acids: CASSPPTMTGWTQYF. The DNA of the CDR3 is TGTGCCAGCTCACCGCCGACCATGACAGGGTGGACGCAGTATTTT.

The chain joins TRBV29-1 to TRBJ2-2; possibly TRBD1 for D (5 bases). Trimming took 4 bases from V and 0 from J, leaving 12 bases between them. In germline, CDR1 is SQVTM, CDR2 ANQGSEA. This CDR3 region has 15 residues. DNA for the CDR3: TGCAGCGTTGGGCACAGGCCAACGAACACCGGGGAGCTGTTTTTT. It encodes CSVGHRPTNTGELFF.

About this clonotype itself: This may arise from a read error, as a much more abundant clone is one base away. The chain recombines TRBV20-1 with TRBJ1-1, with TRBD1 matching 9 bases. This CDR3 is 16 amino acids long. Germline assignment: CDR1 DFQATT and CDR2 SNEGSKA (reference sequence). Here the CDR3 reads CSARPGTGMKNTVAFF. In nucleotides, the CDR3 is TGCAGTGCTAGACCCGGGACAGGGATGAAGAACACTGTAGCTTTCTTT.